These 7 T cell receptor beta chains share one sample of origin, sequenced in a study of tumor-infiltrating lymphocytes in primary liver carcinoma. Constant-region priming of around 500 ng total RNA yielded TCR beta cDNA. Libraries of TCR beta came from three nested multiplex PCR rounds with slightly modified ARM-PCR. Investigators reported that the first two PCR rounds, at roughly 11 cycles each, used TRBV1-TRBV30 forward primers with a C-beta reverse primer. MiXCR, run by TCRdb on the multiplex PCR reads, gives a single entry per CDR3 protein. The repertoire holds around 80,000 distinct CDR3 sequences, with 69% as singletons. Starting material for RNA and DNA co-extraction consisted of about 20-30 mg of unsorted bulk tissue. The source material was tumor-adjacent normal liver tissue. Receptor source: a man aged 40-49 years with primary liver carcinoma and hepatitis B virus infection.

CDR3 coding DNA: TGTGCCTGGACACAACGAGGGACAGGATGGGGCTACGAGCAGTACTTC. Translating gives CAWTQRGTGWGYEQYF. This chain uses TRBV30 with TRBJ2-7; 8 bases map to TRBD1. Germline V gene sequence: CDR1 GTSNPN, CDR2 SVGIG (reference sequence). The CDR3 contains 16 residues. Germline trimming cut 4 bases from V and 3 bases from J; bases unmatched to any gene: 14.

In this sample, this clonotype turned up many times. The chain uses TRBV14 and TRBJ2-2, with D hard to call. CDR3 length: 12 residues. V gave up 4 bases and J gave up 9 bases, with 9 bases separating them. CDR1 SGHDN and CDR2 FVKESK come from the germline V gene. CDR3 coding DNA: TGTGCCAGCAGCCGGACCGGGTGGGAGCTGTTTTTT. It is translated as CASSRTGWELFF.

This clonotype was picked up a small number of times. One end of the junction does not line up with germline, which may come from a read error. The V gene is TRBV4-1, the J gene TRBJ2-2; D not certain. The CDR3 is 14 amino acids. The germline gives CDR1 MGHRA, CDR2 YSYEKL. This chain's CDR3 is CASTRTRNIGELFF. The CDR3 DNA follows: TGCGCCAGTACCAGGACGAGGAACATCGGGGAGCTGTTTTTT.

Notes on this clonotype: A read error is likely, as this CDR3 ends without the conserved phenylalanine or tryptophan. V gene TRBV5-1 combines with J gene TRBJ1-1, with 7 bases lining up with TRBD1. The CDR3 spans 15 residues. Germline V gene sequence: CDR1 SGHRS, CDR2 YFSETQ. V was pared by 3 bases and J by 0 bases, with 5 bases of the junction left unmatched. The CDR3 is CASSSRQGLNTEAFC. CDR3 sequence (DNA): TGCGCCAGCAGCTCCCGACAGGGACTGAACACTGAAGCTTTCTGT.

On this clonotype itself: A much larger clone differs by one base, so this may be a read error. The gene calls are TRBV7-9 and TRBJ2-7; the match to TRBD2 covers 8 bases. Germline loops: CDR1 SEHNR, CDR2 FQNEAQ (reference sequence). After removal of 1 base from V and 7 bases from J, the junction contained 9 bases not matched to a gene. This CDR3 has 15 amino acids. The CDR3 bases are TGTGCCAGCAGCTTAGAACCGGGAGGGCCATGGGAGCAGTACTTC. Amino acids: CASSLEPGGPWEQYF.

This clonotype occurred a few times. This may come from a read error, since a much larger clone is one base off. The genes are TRBV5-1 and TRBJ2-7; TRBD2 might be the D (6 bases). The CDR3 covers 12 residues. Germline V gives CDR1 SGHRS, CDR2 YFSETQ. The CDR3 nucleotides read TGCGCCAGCAGCGGCGGGATCTACGAGCAGTGCTTC. This sequence encodes CASSGGIYEQCF.

This clonotype was seen a handful of times. This clone may be a read error of a much larger clone one base away. The chain joins TRBV7-9 to TRBJ1-1; D remains ambiguous. The V gene's germline CDR1 is SEHNR and CDR2 FQNEAQ (reference sequence). The CDR3 consists of 14 residues. The CDR3 nucleotides read TGTACCAGCAGCTCGCCGGGGATGAACACTGAAGCTTTCTTT. It codes for CTSSSPGMNTEAFF.